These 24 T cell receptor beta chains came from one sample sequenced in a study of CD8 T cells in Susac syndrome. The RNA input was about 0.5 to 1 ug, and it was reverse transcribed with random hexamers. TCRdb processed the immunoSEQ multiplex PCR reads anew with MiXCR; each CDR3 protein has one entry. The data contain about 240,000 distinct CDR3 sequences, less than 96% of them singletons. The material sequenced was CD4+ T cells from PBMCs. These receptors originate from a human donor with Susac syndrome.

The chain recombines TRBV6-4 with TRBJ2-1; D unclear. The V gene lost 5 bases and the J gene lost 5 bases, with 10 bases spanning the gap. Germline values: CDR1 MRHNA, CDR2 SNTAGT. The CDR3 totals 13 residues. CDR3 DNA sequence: TGTGCCAGCAGTAATCATAAAAACAATGAGCAGTTCTTC. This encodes CASSNHKNNEQFF.

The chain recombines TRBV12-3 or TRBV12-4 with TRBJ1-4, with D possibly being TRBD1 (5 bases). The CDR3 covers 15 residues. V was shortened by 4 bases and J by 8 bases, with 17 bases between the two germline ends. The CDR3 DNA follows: TGTGCCAGCAGTTCTTCATTCGGGGGGTCAGAAAAACTGTTTTTT. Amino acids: CASSSSFGGSEKLFF.

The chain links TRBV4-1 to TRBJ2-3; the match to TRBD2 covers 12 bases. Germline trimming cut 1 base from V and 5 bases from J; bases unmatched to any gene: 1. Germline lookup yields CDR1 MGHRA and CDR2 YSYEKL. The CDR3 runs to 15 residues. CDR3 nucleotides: TGCGCCAGCAGCCAAGGACTAGCGGGAGTAGATACGCAGTATTTT. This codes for CASSQGLAGVDTQYF.

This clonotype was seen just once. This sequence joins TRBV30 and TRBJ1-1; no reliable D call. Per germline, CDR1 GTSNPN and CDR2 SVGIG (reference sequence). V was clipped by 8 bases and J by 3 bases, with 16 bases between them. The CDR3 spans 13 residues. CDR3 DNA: TGTGCCAACAGCCAGATCTCACACACTGAAGCTTTCTTT. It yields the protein CANSQISHTEAFF.

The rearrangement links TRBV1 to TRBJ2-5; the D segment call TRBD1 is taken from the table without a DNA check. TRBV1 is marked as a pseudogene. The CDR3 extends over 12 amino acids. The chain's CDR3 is CTSSRARETQYF. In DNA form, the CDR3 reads TGCACCAGCAGTCGGGCCAGGGAGACCCAGTACTTC.

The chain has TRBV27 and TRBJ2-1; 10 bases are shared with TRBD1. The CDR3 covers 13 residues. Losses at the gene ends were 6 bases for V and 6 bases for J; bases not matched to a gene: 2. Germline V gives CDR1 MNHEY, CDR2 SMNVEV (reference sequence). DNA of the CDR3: TGTGCCAGCAGAAGGACAGGGGGCAATGAGCAGTTCTTC. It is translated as CASRRTGGNEQFF.

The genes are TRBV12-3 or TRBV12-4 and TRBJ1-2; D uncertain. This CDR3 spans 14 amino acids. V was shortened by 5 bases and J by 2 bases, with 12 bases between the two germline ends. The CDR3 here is CASSPTAGNYGYTF. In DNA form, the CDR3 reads TGTGCCAGCAGTCCAACAGCGGGCAACTATGGCTACACCTTC.

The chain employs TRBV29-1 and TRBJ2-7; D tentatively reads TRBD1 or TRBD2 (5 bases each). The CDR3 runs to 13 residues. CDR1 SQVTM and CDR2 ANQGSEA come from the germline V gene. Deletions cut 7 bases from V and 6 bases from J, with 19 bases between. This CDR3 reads CSGGRERVGEQYF. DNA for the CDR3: TGCAGCGGGGGCAGGGAGCGTGTTGGCGAGCAGTACTTC.

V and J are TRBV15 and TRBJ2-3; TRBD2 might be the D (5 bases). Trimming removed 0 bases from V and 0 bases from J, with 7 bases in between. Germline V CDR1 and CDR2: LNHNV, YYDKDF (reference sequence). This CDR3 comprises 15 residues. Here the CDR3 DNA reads TGTGCCACCAGCAGAGACGGCGGGAGCACAGATACGCAGTATTTT. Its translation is CATSRDGGSTDTQYF.

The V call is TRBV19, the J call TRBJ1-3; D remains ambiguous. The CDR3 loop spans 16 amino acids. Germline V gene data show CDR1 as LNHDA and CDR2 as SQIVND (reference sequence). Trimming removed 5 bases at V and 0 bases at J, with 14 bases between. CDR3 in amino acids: CASSLLVRTSGNTIYF. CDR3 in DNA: TGTGCCAGTAGTCTATTGGTCCGCACCTCTGGAAACACCATATATTTT.

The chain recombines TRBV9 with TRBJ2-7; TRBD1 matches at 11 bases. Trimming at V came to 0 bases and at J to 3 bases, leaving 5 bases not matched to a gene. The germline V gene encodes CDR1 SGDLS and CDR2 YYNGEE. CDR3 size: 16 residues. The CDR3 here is CASSVAGQGAVYEQYF. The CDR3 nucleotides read TGTGCCAGCAGCGTAGCTGGACAGGGGGCCGTCTACGAGCAGTACTTC.

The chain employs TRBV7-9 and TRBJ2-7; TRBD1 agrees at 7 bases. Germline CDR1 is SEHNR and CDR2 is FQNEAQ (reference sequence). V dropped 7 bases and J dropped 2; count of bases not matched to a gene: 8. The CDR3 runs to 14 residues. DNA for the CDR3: TGTGCCAGCACCTCGGACAGGAATGCCTACGAGCAGTACTTC. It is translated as CASTSDRNAYEQYF.

Written as DNA, the CDR3 is TGTGCCACCAGTCGACAGGGGTTTCAAGAGACCCAGTACTTC. Translated: CATSRQGFQETQYF. J is TRBJ2-5 and V is TRBV24-1; 8 bases are a match to TRBD1. The CDR3 totals 14 residues. Losses at the gene ends were 6 bases for V and 2 bases for J; bases not matched to a gene: 4. Germline loops: CDR1 KGHDR, CDR2 SFDVKD.

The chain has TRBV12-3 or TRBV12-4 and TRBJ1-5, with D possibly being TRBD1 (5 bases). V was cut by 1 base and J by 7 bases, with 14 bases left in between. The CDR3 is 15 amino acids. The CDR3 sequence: CASSLVGERFQPQHF. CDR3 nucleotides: TGTGCCAGCAGTTTAGTGGGGGAGCGCTTCCAGCCCCAGCATTTT.

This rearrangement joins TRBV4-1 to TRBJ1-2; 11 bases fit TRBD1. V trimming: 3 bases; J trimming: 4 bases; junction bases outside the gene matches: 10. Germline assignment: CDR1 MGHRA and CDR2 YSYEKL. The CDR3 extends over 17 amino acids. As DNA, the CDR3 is TGCGCCAGCAGCCACGGGACAGGGGGAAGGACAACCTATGGCTACACCTTC. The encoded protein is CASSHGTGGRTTYGYTF.

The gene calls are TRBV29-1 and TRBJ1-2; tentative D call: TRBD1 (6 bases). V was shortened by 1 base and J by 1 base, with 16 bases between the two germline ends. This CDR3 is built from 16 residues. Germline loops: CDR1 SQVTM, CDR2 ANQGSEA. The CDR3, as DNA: TGCAGCGTTGAAGCGGGTTCCGGGGGCTATAACTATGGCTACACCTTC. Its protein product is CSVEAGSGGYNYGYTF.

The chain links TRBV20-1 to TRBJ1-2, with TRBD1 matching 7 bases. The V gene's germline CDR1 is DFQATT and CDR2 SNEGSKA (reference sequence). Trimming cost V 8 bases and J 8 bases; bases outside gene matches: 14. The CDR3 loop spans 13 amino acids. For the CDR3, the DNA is TGCAGTTCCCTGACAGGGCCCGGGAGCGGCTACACCTTC. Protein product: CSSLTGPGSGYTF.

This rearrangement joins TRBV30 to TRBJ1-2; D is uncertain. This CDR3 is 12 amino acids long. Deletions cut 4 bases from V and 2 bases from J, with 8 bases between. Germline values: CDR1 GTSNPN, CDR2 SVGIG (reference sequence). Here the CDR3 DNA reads TGTGCCTGGACACAGCGAAACTATGGCTACACCTTC. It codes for CAWTQRNYGYTF.

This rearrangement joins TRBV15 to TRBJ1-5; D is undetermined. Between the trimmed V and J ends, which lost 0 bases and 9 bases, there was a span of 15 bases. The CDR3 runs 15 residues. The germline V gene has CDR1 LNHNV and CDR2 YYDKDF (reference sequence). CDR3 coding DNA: TGTGCCACCAGCAGAGAACAACAGTGGCCTGGGCCCCAGCATTTT. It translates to CATSREQQWPGPQHF.

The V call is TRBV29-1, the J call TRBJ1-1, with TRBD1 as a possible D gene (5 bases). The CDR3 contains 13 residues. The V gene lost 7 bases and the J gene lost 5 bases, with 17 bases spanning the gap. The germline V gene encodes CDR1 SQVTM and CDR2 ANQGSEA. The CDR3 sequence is CSAVGGGSTEAFF. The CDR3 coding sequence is TGCAGCGCTGTGGGGGGTGGTAGTACTGAAGCTTTCTTT. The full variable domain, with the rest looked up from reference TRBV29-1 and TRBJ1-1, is SAVISQKPSRDICQRGTSLTIQCQVDSQVTMMFWYRQQPGQSLTLIATANQGSEATYESGFVIDKFPISRPNLTFSTLTVSNMSPEDSSIYLCSAVGGGSTEAFFGQGTRLTVV.

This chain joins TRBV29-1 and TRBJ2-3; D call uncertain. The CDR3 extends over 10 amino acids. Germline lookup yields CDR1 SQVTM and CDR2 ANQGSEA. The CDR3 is CRKRTDTQYF. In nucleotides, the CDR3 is TGCAGGAAACGCACAGATACGCAGTATTTT.

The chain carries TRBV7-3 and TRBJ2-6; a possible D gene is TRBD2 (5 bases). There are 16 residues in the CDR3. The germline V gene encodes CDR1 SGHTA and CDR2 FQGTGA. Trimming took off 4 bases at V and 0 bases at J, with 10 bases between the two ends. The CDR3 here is CASSSRGTSGANVLTF. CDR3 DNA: TGTGCCAGCAGCTCACGGGGTACCTCTGGGGCCAACGTCCTGACTTTC.

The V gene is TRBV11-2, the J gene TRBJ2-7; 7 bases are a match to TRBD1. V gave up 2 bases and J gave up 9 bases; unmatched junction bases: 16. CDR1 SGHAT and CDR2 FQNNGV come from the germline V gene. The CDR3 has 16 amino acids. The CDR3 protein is CASSLSAGGPKRGQYF. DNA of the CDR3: TGTGCCAGCAGCTTAAGTGCAGGGGGTCCTAAGAGGGGGCAGTACTTC.

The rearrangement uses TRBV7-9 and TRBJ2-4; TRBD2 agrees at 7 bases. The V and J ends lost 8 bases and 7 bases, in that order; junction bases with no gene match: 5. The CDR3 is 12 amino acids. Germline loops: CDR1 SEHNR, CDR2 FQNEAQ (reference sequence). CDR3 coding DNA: TGTGCCAGCCGGCCGGGGGGTAACATTCAGTACTTC. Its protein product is CASRPGGNIQYF.